The 18 T cell receptor beta chains below come from one sample, sequenced in a study of T cell responses to AZD1222 COVID-19 vaccine. Produced via immunoSEQ multiplex PCR; TCRdb's table is partial and in-frame only. Among 100,000 or so clones, roughly 90% were seen once, and the ten largest hold 2.5% to 3%. Sequenced material: peripheral blood, taken on day 0 of AZD1222 vaccination. The source of these receptors is an adult in good health.

J is TRBJ2-5 and V is TRBV18; possibly TRBD1 or TRBD2 for D (5 bases each). This CDR3 has 15 residues. Per the germline V gene, CDR1 is KGHSH and CDR2 is LQKENI. V was cut by 3 bases and J by 4 bases, with 15 bases left in between. The DNA for the CDR3 is TGTGCCAGCTCACCGGAGGCCGACAGCAGAGAGACCCAGTACTTC. Translation: CASSPEADSRETQYF. The variable domain in full, completed from reference TRBV18 and TRBJ2-5, reads NAGVMQNPRHLVRRRGQEARLRCSPMKGHSHVYWYRQLPEEGLKFMVYLQKENIIDESGMPKERFSAEFPKEGPSILRIQQVVRGDSAAYFCASSPEADSRETQYFGPGTRLLVL.

In DNA, the CDR3 is TGTGCCAGCAGCTTAGTAGGTATTTCGGAGACAGGGGGTATCAATGAGCAGTTCTTC. Protein: CASSLVGISETGGINEQFF. The chain has TRBV7-6 and TRBJ2-1; 9 positions match TRBD1. Per germline, CDR1 SGHVS and CDR2 FNYEAQ. This CDR3 contains 19 residues. The junction had 16 bases not matched to a gene; V was cut back by 1 base and J by 6 bases.

V usage is TRBV7-3 and J usage is TRBJ2-3; 9 positions agree with TRBD2. Germline CDR1 and CDR2: SGHTA and FQGTGA. The CDR3 consists of 16 residues. V shed 5 bases and J 7 bases; nucleotides not matched to a gene: 13. The CDR3, as DNA: TGTGCCAGCAGCCCTACCCCTGCGGGGGGGCTTAATACGCAGTATTTT. Amino acid sequence: CASSPTPAGGLNTQYF.

The chain has TRBV2 and TRBJ2-5; D may be TRBD1 or TRBD2 (6 bases each). The germline CDR1 and CDR2 sequences are SNHLY and FYNNEI. The CDR3 runs 13 residues. V lost 6 bases and J 7 bases, leaving 15 bases between the germline ends. CDR3 nucleotide sequence: TGTGCCAGCAGCCCGGGGGCTTCTGTGACCCAGTACTTC. It specifies CASSPGASVTQYF.

As DNA, the CDR3 is TGTGCCAGCAGCCCCACCCTGACAGGGGCTGAAGGTCAGCCCCAGCATTTT. Amino acids: CASSPTLTGAEGQPQHF. The chain combines TRBV27 with TRBJ1-5; TRBD1 matches 8 bases. The J segment lost 6 bases and the V segment lost 6 bases, leaving 16 bases of the junction unmatched. The CDR3 covers 17 residues. Germline CDR1 is MNHEY and CDR2 is SMNVEV (reference sequence).

This chain links TRBV7-8 with TRBJ1-1; D call uncertain. The CDR3 runs to 16 residues. The V end lost 1 base, the J end lost 0 bases, and 12 bases lay between the germline ends. Germline lookup yields CDR1 SGHVS and CDR2 FQNEAQ. The CDR3 coding sequence is TGTGCCAGCAGCTTAGACTGGTACGGGATGAACACTGAAGCTTTCTTT. Translating gives CASSLDWYGMNTEAFF.

The chain uses TRBV12-5 and TRBJ1-3; D remains ambiguous. This CDR3 contains 12 residues. CDR1 is LGHNT, CDR2 FRNRAP, per germline. V lost 1 base, J lost 4 bases, and 2 bases lay in between. CDR3 sequence (DNA): TGTGCTAGTGGTTTGGGGGGAAACACCATATATTTT. This encodes CASGLGGNTIYF.

In nucleotides, the CDR3 is TGTGCCAGCAGCGGGACTAGCGGATACACAGATACGCAGTATTTT. The encoded protein is CASSGTSGYTDTQYF. The J gene is TRBJ2-3, the V gene TRBV7-2; 11 positions agree with TRBD2. With 5 bases clipped from V and 2 bases from J, the junction kept 3 bases outside the gene matches. This CDR3 region has 15 residues. Germline V gene data show CDR1 as SGHTA and CDR2 as FQGNSA.

In DNA, the CDR3 is TGTGCCAGCAGTTTACGACCCATCGGCTACACCTTC. Its translation: CASSLRPIGYTF. The rearrangement uses TRBV12-3 or TRBV12-4 and TRBJ1-2; no clear D. The ends were cut back, 2 bases at V and 8 bases at J, with 9 bases in the middle. The CDR3 has 12 residues.

This clone was seen once. V usage is TRBV7-9 and J usage is TRBJ2-1; 9 bases fit TRBD1. The CDR3 is 14 residues long. The germline V gene has CDR1 SEHNR and CDR2 FQNEAQ (reference sequence). With 1 base clipped from V and 8 bases from J, the junction kept 3 bases outside the gene matches. The CDR3 nucleotides read TGTGCCAGCAGCTTAGACAGGGGGCGTGATGAGCAGTTCTTC. Its protein product is CASSLDRGRDEQFF.

V gene TRBV10-3 combines with J gene TRBJ2-7; TRBD1 is a possible D gene (5 bases). The ends were cut back, 0 bases at V and 3 bases at J, with 15 bases in the middle. The CDR3 extends over 16 amino acids. Germline V gene data show CDR1 as ENHRY and CDR2 as SYGVKD. CDR3 nucleotides: TGTGCCATCAGTGAGTCGGAGAAAGGGGCCCGCTACGAGCAGTACTTC. Its protein product is CAISESEKGARYEQYF.

CDR3 region: CSASNLANTGELFF. The CDR3 nucleotides read TGCAGTGCTAGTAATCTAGCTAACACCGGGGAGCTGTTTTTT. The chain carries TRBV20-1 and TRBJ2-2; TRBD2 might be the D (5 bases). The CDR3 spans 14 residues. CDR1 and CDR2 from the germline V gene are DFQATT and SNEGSKA (reference sequence). V was trimmed by 3 bases and J by 2 bases, leaving 10 bases between them.

V and J are TRBV5-1 and TRBJ1-4, with unresolved D. In germline, CDR1 is SGHRS, CDR2 YFSETQ. V was trimmed by 0 bases and J by 6 bases, leaving 9 bases between them. The CDR3 has 14 amino acids. The CDR3 loop reads CASSLGGEDEKLFF. CDR3 nucleotide sequence: TGCGCCAGCAGCTTGGGGGGTGAAGATGAAAAACTGTTTTTT.

This clone appeared once. The V call is TRBV6-5, the J call TRBJ2-7; tentatively, D is TRBD1 (6 bases). Germline CDR1 reads MNHEY; CDR2 reads SVGAGI. Trimming cost V 8 bases and J 2 bases, with 19 bases left between them. This CDR3 has 15 amino acids. The CDR3 sequence is CASGWDTRGAYEQYF. The DNA of the CDR3 is TGTGCCAGCGGATGGGACACCCGTGGGGCCTACGAGCAGTACTTC.

The chain is built from TRBV7-8 and TRBJ2-2, with a tentative D call TRBD2 (5 bases). The germline gives CDR1 SGHVS, CDR2 FQNEAQ. V was cut by 5 bases and J by 8 bases, with 18 bases left in between. This CDR3 comprises 15 residues. The CDR3 sequence: CASSPRDAARGELFF. For the CDR3, the DNA is TGTGCCAGCAGCCCCCGGGATGCAGCCCGAGGGGAGCTGTTTTTT.

The chain joins TRBV4-1 to TRBJ1-4, with 10 bases aligning to TRBD1. The V gene end was trimmed by 1 base and the J gene end by 5 bases; junction bases not matched to a gene: 4. The CDR3 has 16 residues. CDR1 MGHRA and CDR2 YSYEKL come from the germline V gene. The CDR3 coding sequence is TGCGCCAGCAGCCAAGTGGAGGACAGGGGGAATGAAAAACTGTTTTTT. This codes for CASSQVEDRGNEKLFF.

CDR3 nucleotide sequence: TGTGCCAGCAACAACTTGCGGGAGACCCAGTACTTC. Encoded protein: CASNNLRETQYF. This chain connects TRBV5-6 to TRBJ2-5; D remains unclear. V was pared by 6 bases and J by 5 bases, with 11 bases between. Germline V gene lookup returns CDR1 SGHDT and CDR2 YYEEEE. CDR3 length: 12 residues.

The chain links TRBV3-1 (or the pseudogene TRBV3-2) to TRBJ2-7; D is perhaps TRBD2 (6 bases). Trimming took 1 base from V and 6 from J, leaving 16 bases between them. This CDR3 is 15 amino acids long. Germline CDR1 and CDR2: LGHDT and YNNKEL (reference sequence). CDR3 nucleotides: TGTGCCAGCAGCCAAGGCGGGGCCGCTGCCGGCGAGCAGTACTTC. Its translation: CASSQGGAAAGEQYF.